This T cell receptor (beta chain) emerged from a study of T cells in Graves' hyperthyroidism and ophthalmopathy. Overall study findings and caveats: Ophthalmopathy, which appeared later, was predicted by the model a median roughly 6.4 months before onset.

CDR1 SGHAT and CDR2 FQNNGV come from the germline V gene. This CDR3 contains 15 residues. The ends lost 1 base at V and 13 bases at J; junction bases unmatched: 11. Using around 10 ml of fresh peripheral blood, PBMCs were prepared. This clonotype was observed many times. Its antigen is undetermined. Authors of the study amplified TCR beta CDR3 regions from RNA transcripts. The HTBI primer set was used in a first-round RT-PCR of the TCR CDR3. TCRdb ran MiXCR on the multiplex PCR reads and lists one entry per CDR3 protein. This sample has over 150,000 distinct CDR3 sequences, with 17% found just once. The V and J genes are TRBV11-2 and TRBJ2-1, with 9 positions matching TRBD1. This clonotype originated in a woman in her fifties or sixties with Graves' hyperthyroidism. Source material: blood. The CDR3, as DNA: TGTGCCAGCAGCTTAGGGGACAGGGCGGTTCTCATCCAGTTCTTC. Translation: CASSLGDRAVLIQFF.